Below, 31 T cell receptor beta chains from the same sample are listed, as sequenced in a study of cytomegalovirus exposure and HLA in healthy donors. 60 Vbeta and 13 Jbeta primers were used in PCR. Some clones are missing from TCRdb's copy, which holds only in-frame ones; the method was immunoSEQ multiplex PCR. This sample has about 160,000 clones, with around 77% found just once. The specimen was PBMCs. The receptors were sampled from a man between 60 and 75 years old in good health and CMV-seronegative.

In DNA form, the CDR3 reads TGCGCCAGCAGCCAAGATTTCGGACAGGGGGCCTACGAGCAGTACTTC. It is translated as CASSQDFGQGAYEQYF. The chain couples TRBV4-3 to TRBJ2-7; 10 positions match TRBD1. The CDR3 length is 16 residues. Germline CDR1 reads LGHNA; CDR2 reads YSLEER. V lost 0 bases to trimming and J lost 2 bases; unmatched junction nucleotides: 4.

The chain recombines TRBV9 with TRBJ2-7; D is undetermined. The V and J ends lost 0 bases and 0 bases respectively, with 7 bases between them. This CDR3 region has 14 residues. Germline CDR1 is SGDLS and CDR2 is YYNGEE. Here the CDR3 reads CASSVAGLSYEQYF. CDR3 coding DNA: TGTGCCAGCAGCGTAGCAGGTCTCTCCTACGAGCAGTACTTC.

The chain couples TRBV6-5 to TRBJ1-2; 9 nucleotides line up with TRBD1. Germline-derived CDR1 and CDR2 are MNHEY and SVGAGI. This CDR3 has 15 residues. V was pared by 4 bases and J by 4 bases, with 7 bases of the junction left unmatched. This CDR3 reads CASSLTGGPTYGYTF. In DNA, the CDR3 is TGTGCCAGCAGTTTAACAGGGGGCCCAACCTATGGCTACACCTTC.

The rearrangement links TRBV11-2 to TRBJ2-2; 8 nucleotides align to TRBD2. Germline loops: CDR1 SGHAT, CDR2 FQNNGV. The CDR3 has 17 residues. V trimming: 3 bases; J trimming: 5 bases; junction bases outside the gene matches: 11. Here the CDR3 DNA reads TGTGCCAGCAGCTTTCAACTAGCGGTGGTCTTAACCGGGGAGCTGTTTTTT. This translates into CASSFQLAVVLTGELFF.

This chain joins TRBV7-7 and TRBJ2-2; 10 positions agree with TRBD1. The CDR3 totals 14 residues. With 4 bases clipped from V and 7 bases from J, the junction kept 3 bases outside the gene matches. Looked up from germline, CDR1 is SSHAT and CDR2 is FNYEAQ (reference sequence). CDR3 in amino acids: CASSSGQGFGELFF. The CDR3, as DNA: TGTGCCAGCAGCTCGGGACAGGGGTTCGGGGAGCTGTTTTTT.

The gene calls are TRBV29-1 and TRBJ2-3; TRBD1 might be the D (5 bases). V was trimmed by 6 bases and J by 6 bases, leaving 13 bases between them. Germline CDR1 SQVTM, CDR2 ANQGSEA. This CDR3 comprises 12 residues. The CDR3 nucleotides read TGCAGCGTCGGACGACAGAGGGATACGCAGTATTTT. Translating it yields CSVGRQRDTQYF.

This rearrangement joins TRBV6-4 to TRBJ2-3, with 13 nucleotides matching TRBD2. The CDR3 extends over 16 amino acids. Trimming removed 0 bases from V and 4 bases from J; junction bases left unmatched: 1. CDR1 and CDR2 from the germline V gene are MRHNA and SNTAGT. CDR3 nucleotide sequence: TGTGCCAGCAGTGACTCGGGGACTAGCGGGGCAGATACGCAGTATTTT. It codes for CASSDSGTSGADTQYF.

V usage is TRBV2 and J usage is TRBJ1-1; perhaps TRBD1 as D (6 bases). The CDR3 is 14 amino acids. The germline V and J ends were trimmed by 4 bases and 8 bases, with 17 bases remaining between them. Germline V gives CDR1 SNHLY, CDR2 FYNNEI. The CDR3 DNA reads as TGTGCCAGCAGTGCGGACAGCTCAGCGTGGGAAGCTTTCTTT. Encoded protein: CASSADSSAWEAFF.

The rearrangement joins TRBV4-2 to TRBJ2-7, with 9 nucleotides matching TRBD1. Germline-derived CDR1 and CDR2 are LGHNA and YNFKEQ. V lost 0 bases and J lost 3; bases outside the gene matches: 3. This CDR3 contains 15 residues. The CDR3 loop reads CASSQEGTGIYEQYF. As DNA, the CDR3 is TGTGCCAGCAGCCAAGAAGGGACAGGGATCTACGAGCAGTACTTC.

This rearrangement joins TRBV7-2 to TRBJ2-3; D may be TRBD2 (6 bases). Germline V gene lookup returns CDR1 SGHTA and CDR2 FQGNSA. Trimming took off 2 bases at V and 1 base at J, with 10 bases between the two ends. This CDR3 region has 15 residues. DNA of the CDR3: TGTGCCAGCAGCTTAATGGGGGGAGGCACAGATACGCAGTATTTT. Encoded protein: CASSLMGGGTDTQYF.

The chain carries TRBV10-2 and TRBJ2-3, with 10 bases that match TRBD2. This CDR3 has 16 amino acids. V was clipped by 8 bases and J by 6 bases; unmatched bases: 14. CDR1 WSHSY and CDR2 SAAADI come from the germline V gene. CDR3 nucleotide sequence: TGCGCCAGCCTACGGACTAGCGGAGGGCGGGAGGATACGCAGTATTTT. Its protein product is CASLRTSGGREDTQYF.

V gene TRBV7-9 combines with J gene TRBJ2-7; 7 nucleotides agree with TRBD1. Per germline, CDR1 SEHNR and CDR2 FQNEAQ (reference sequence). The CDR3 extends over 13 amino acids. V lost 11 bases, J lost 0 bases, and 7 bases stayed unmatched. This CDR3 reads CAGRDSLSYEQYF. In nucleotides, the CDR3 is TGTGCCGGACGGGACAGCCTCTCCTACGAGCAGTACTTC.

Comment on this clone: An end of the junction differs from the germline gene, which may be a read error. Other DNA sequences from this sample encode an identical CDR3 as well. The chain joins TRBV19 to TRBJ1-2; D gene unclear. CDR3 length: 13 residues. Germline loops: CDR1 LNHDA, CDR2 SQIVND (reference sequence). The CDR3 sequence: CASTPFTRDGYTF. The CDR3 nucleotides are TGCGCCAGTACTCCCTTTACCCGGGATGGCTACACCTTC.

Note on this clone: The same CDR3 is also encoded by other DNA sequences in this sample. The chain couples TRBV9 to TRBJ2-2; no firm D call. V was pared by 3 bases and J by 5 bases, with 5 bases between. This CDR3 has 12 residues. The germline V gene encodes CDR1 SGDLS and CDR2 YYNGEE. CDR3 in amino acids: CASSAVTGELFF. DNA for the CDR3: TGTGCCAGCAGCGCAGTGACCGGGGAGCTGTTTTTT. Together with reference TRBV9 and TRBJ2-2, the CDR3 gives the full variable domain: DSGVTQTPKHLITATGQRVTLRCSPRSGDLSVYWYQQSLDQGLQFLIQYYNGEERAKGNILERFSAQQFPDLHSELNLSSLELGDSALYFCASSAVTGELFFGEGSRLTVL.

V usage is TRBV28 and J usage is TRBJ2-1; 8 bases map to TRBD1. The CDR3 has 17 amino acids. J gave up 5 bases and V 1 base, and 10 bases lay outside the gene matches. Germline values: CDR1 MDHEN, CDR2 SYDVKM. The CDR3 DNA sequence: TGTGCCAGCAGTTTATCCACGGCCGGGACAGGAGACAATGAGCAGTTCTTC. This translates into CASSLSTAGTGDNEQFF.

The CDR3 loop reads CASSSRQGQETQYF. CDR3 nucleotide sequence: TGTGCCAGCAGCTCCAGACAGGGCCAAGAGACCCAGTACTTC. The chain joins TRBV5-5 to TRBJ2-5, with TRBD1 identical over 7 bases. After removal of 3 bases from V and 1 base from J, the junction contained 3 bases not matched to a gene. Looked up from germline, CDR1 is SGHKS and CDR2 is YYEKEE (reference sequence). The CDR3 totals 14 residues.

The chain couples TRBV30 to TRBJ1-2, with 9 bases matching TRBD1. The CDR3 runs 14 residues. With V trimmed by 4 bases and J by 7 bases, 10 bases remained unmatched. Germline CDR1 GTSNPN, CDR2 SVGIG (reference sequence). Here the CDR3 reads CAWNLLTGGSGYTF. The CDR3 DNA follows: TGTGCCTGGAATCTTCTGACAGGGGGTTCTGGCTACACCTTC.

The chain links TRBV30 to TRBJ2-5; D uncertain. V lost 3 bases, J lost 10 bases, and 15 bases lay in between. There are 12 residues in the CDR3. Germline CDR1 is GTSNPN and CDR2 is SVGIG (reference sequence). CDR3 bases: TGTGCCTGGAGAAGAGACTTCCGAGACCAGTACTTC. This sequence encodes CAWRRDFRDQYF.

V gene TRBV2 combines with J gene TRBJ1-3; tentatively, D is TRBD1 (5 bases). This CDR3 has 13 amino acids. The V end was cut by 7 bases, the J end by 0 bases, with 7 bases between. Germline loops: CDR1 SNHLY, CDR2 FYNNEI. Here the CDR3 DNA reads TGTGCCAGCACTAGGGGCTCTGGAAACACCATATATTTT. It is translated as CASTRGSGNTIYF.

This chain joins TRBV10-2 and TRBJ1-6; 7 positions agree with TRBD1. The CDR3 sequence is 14 residues long. Germline V gene data show CDR1 as WSHSY and CDR2 as SAAADI. J gave up 7 bases and V 9 bases, and 9 bases lay outside the gene matches. This CDR3 reads CASQGWGQNSPLHF. CDR3 sequence (DNA): TGCGCCAGTCAGGGGTGGGGACAGAATTCACCCCTCCACTTT.

This chain connects TRBV15 to TRBJ2-2, with TRBD1 as a possible D gene (6 bases). V was clipped by 9 bases and J by 1 base, with 12 bases between them. Germline V gene lookup returns CDR1 LNHNV and CDR2 YYDKDF (reference sequence). The CDR3 length is 14 residues. In DNA form, the CDR3 reads TGTGCCACGACAGGAGATGTGAACACCGGGGAGCTGTTTTTT. Protein product: CATTGDVNTGELFF.

The rearrangement joins TRBV11-2 to TRBJ1-3; D possibly corresponds to TRBD1 (6 bases). The CDR3 spans 18 residues. Germline values: CDR1 SGHAT, CDR2 FQNNGV. The V gene lost 1 base and the J gene lost 0 bases, with 16 bases spanning the gap. The CDR3 reads CASSLGLDRFFSGNTIYF. The CDR3 DNA sequence: TGTGCCAGCAGCTTAGGATTGGACAGATTTTTCTCTGGAAACACCATATATTTT.

This clone was picked up a small number of times. This rearrangement joins TRBV9 to TRBJ1-3; 7 bases map to TRBD1. Germline V gene sequence: CDR1 SGDLS, CDR2 YYNGEE. This CDR3 region has 16 residues. V dropped 4 bases and J dropped 3; count of bases not matched to a gene: 10. CDR3 residues: CASSSSTGWSGNTIYF. CDR3 nucleotides: TGTGCCAGCAGCTCCTCGACAGGGTGGAGTGGAAACACCATATATTTT.

The J gene is TRBJ2-1, the V gene TRBV6-1; 12 nucleotides line up with TRBD2. This CDR3 contains 15 residues. Germline assignment: CDR1 MNHNS and CDR2 SASEGT. After removal of 10 bases from V and 2 bases from J, the junction contained 6 bases not matched to a gene. The CDR3 here is CATVLAGGAYNEQFF. The CDR3 region has the DNA TGTGCCACCGTACTAGCGGGGGGAGCCTACAATGAGCAGTTCTTC.

The chain is built from TRBV4-3 and TRBJ2-1, with D unresolved. V lost 0 bases and J lost 8, with 11 bases in between. Germline lookup yields CDR1 LGHNA and CDR2 YSLEER. The CDR3 is 14 residues long. The CDR3 sequence: CASSQDSSRHEQFF. CDR3 in DNA: TGCGCCAGCAGCCAAGATTCCAGCAGGCATGAGCAGTTCTTC.

This clone has a single count. The chain links TRBV7-9 to TRBJ2-2; D is unresolved. Germline lookup yields CDR1 SEHNR and CDR2 FQNEAQ (reference sequence). There are 15 residues in the CDR3. Trimming took 5 bases from V and 1 from J, leaving 11 bases between them. The CDR3 is CASSEPFLNTGELFF. In DNA form, the CDR3 reads TGTGCCAGCAGCGAGCCCTTTTTGAACACCGGGGAGCTGTTTTTT.

This chain links TRBV18 with TRBJ1-6; perhaps TRBD1 as D (6 bases). Trimming stripped 2 bases from V and 9 bases from J, with 20 bases between. The CDR3 covers 17 residues. Germline V lookup: CDR1 KGHSH, CDR2 LQKENI. CDR3 protein: CASSPTVFRRGGSPLHF. CDR3 sequence (DNA): TGTGCCAGCTCACCAACAGTTTTCCGCAGGGGCGGTTCACCCCTCCACTTT.

The rearrangement uses TRBV10-3 and TRBJ1-2; 7 nucleotides agree with TRBD1. The CDR3 contains 14 residues. CDR1 and CDR2 from the germline V gene are ENHRY and SYGVKD. V was pared by 4 bases and J by 5 bases, with 7 bases of the junction left unmatched. CDR3 sequence reads: CAISAPGGQYGYTF. DNA of the CDR3: TGTGCCATCAGTGCTCCAGGGGGGCAGTATGGCTACACCTTC.

The rearrangement links TRBV19 to TRBJ1-3; weak D call: TRBD1 (5 bases). The germline CDR1 and CDR2 sequences are LNHDA and SQIVND (reference sequence). Trimming removed 5 bases from V and 4 bases from J, with 9 bases in between. This CDR3 has 13 residues. CDR3 coding DNA: TGTGCCAGTAGTTCTACAGGAGGAAACACCATATATTTT. This gives the protein CASSSTGGNTIYF.

This clone was recorded a few times. The rearrangement links TRBV14 to TRBJ2-7, with no clear D. The CDR3 totals 16 residues. Germline CDR1 and CDR2: SGHDN and FVKESK. V gave up 4 bases and J gave up 4 bases, with 20 bases separating them. The CDR3 spells CASSPRGSSFLYEQYF. In nucleotides, the CDR3 is TGTGCCAGCAGCCCCCGTGGCTCTTCCTTCCTGTACGAGCAGTACTTC.

This clone has a handful of counts. The chain couples TRBV5-1 to TRBJ2-1, with 9 bases aligning to TRBD2. J lost 6 bases, V lost 0 bases, and 4 bases had no gene match. This CDR3 is 15 amino acids long. Looked up from germline, CDR1 is SGHRS and CDR2 is YFSETQ. CDR3 sequence reads: CASSLVLAGVNEQFF. The CDR3 nucleotides are TGCGCCAGCAGCTTGGTATTAGCGGGAGTCAATGAGCAGTTCTTC.